This T cell receptor beta chain originates from a study of CD8 T cells in Susac syndrome. Study information: Patients with Susac syndrome were therapy-naive, taking corticosteroids, with some also receiving intravenous immunoglobulin, or taking intravenous immunoglobulin alone at the time their blood was drawn.

An input of roughly 0.45 to 1 ug of RNA was subjected to reverse transcription using random hexamers. Amplification of TCR beta CDR3 spanned 54 Vbeta and 13 Jbeta via immunoSEQ multiplex PCR. TCRdb reanalysed the immunoSEQ multiplex PCR reads using MiXCR and keeps one entry per CDR3 protein. This table has approximately 190,000 distinct CDR3 sequences, more than 90% appearing once. The CDR3 is 12 amino acids. The V gene end was trimmed by 10 bases and the J gene end by 4 bases; junction bases not matched to a gene: 6. Regarding this clonotype: Its antigen is currently unknown.

TEMRA cells were FACS-enriched and CD8+ and CD4+ T cells negatively isolated. Study-wide results and caveats: Clonal expansion did not appear in Susac syndrome CD4+ T cell repertoires.

The sample comprised CD4+ T cells from PBMCs. This receptor was obtained from a human donor with Susac syndrome. This rearrangement joins TRBV12-3 or TRBV12-4 to TRBJ1-2; TRBD1 matches 7 bases. The CDR3 loop is CATAGGGYGYTF. CDR3 nucleotide sequence: TGTGCCACAGCAGGGGGAGGCTATGGCTACACCTTC.